Here is one T cell receptor beta chain with its context. Its antigen remains unidentified. Genomic DNA per cell subset filled all wells of several immunoSEQ plates. TCRdb keeps only in-frame clones here, not all; method: immunoSEQ multiplex PCR. The sample comprises under 2,500,000 clones, approximately 96% of which are singletons, and around 0.13% rests with the top ten. This CDR3 region has 14 residues. Trimming removed 4 bases at V and 4 bases at J, with 15 bases between. The germline V gene has CDR1 SGHNT and CDR2 YYREEE (reference sequence). This sample was included in a study of shared clonotypes between healthy human individuals. Study-level points and caveats: As a rule, naive subsets had a larger estimated richness than memory subsets.

The source is a man between 18 and 29 years old in good health. Source material: naive CD4+ T cells sorted from blood. Described subset: CD45RA+ positively selected. The V and J genes are TRBV5-4 and TRBJ2-7, with D possibly matching TRBD2 (6 bases). The CDR3 nucleotides are TGTGCCAGCAGCCCCGTCGGGGGTCTTTACGAGCAGTACTTC. This gives the protein CASSPVGGLYEQYF.